What follows are 13 T cell receptor beta chains derived from one specimen sequenced in a study of circulating and synovial CD4+ cells in juvenile arthritis. The assay was immunoSEQ multiplex PCR, and TCRdb's table has in-frame clones only and misses some. Here the sample spans approximately 3,600 clones, over 75% being singletons. Specimen: CD4+ T cells from synovial fluid. All receptors derive from a human donor with juvenile idiopathic arthritis.

This rearrangement joins TRBV19 to TRBJ1-1; D perhaps matches TRBD1 (5 bases). Trimming shortened V by 2 bases and J by 0 bases, and 10 bases separated the two germline ends. Germline lookup yields CDR1 LNHDA and CDR2 SQIVND (reference sequence). This CDR3 is 15 amino acids long. For the CDR3, the DNA is TGTGCCAGTAGTATAATCCCAGGGATGAACACTGAAGCTTTCTTT. Translation gives CASSIIPGMNTEAFF.

The chain has TRBV11-2 and TRBJ2-1, with 7 bases aligning to TRBD2. With 8 bases clipped from V and 0 bases from J, the junction kept 7 bases outside the gene matches. The length of the CDR3 is 15 residues. Germline V CDR1 and CDR2: SGHAT, FQNNGV. CDR3 sequence: CASLGGFSSYNEQFF. The CDR3 region has the DNA TGTGCCAGCCTGGGGGGGTTTAGCTCCTACAATGAGCAGTTCTTC.

V gene TRBV11-2 combines with J gene TRBJ2-1; TRBD2 agrees at 8 bases. Germline trimming cut 0 bases from V and 0 bases from J; bases unmatched to any gene: 4. The CDR3 totals 17 residues. Germline CDR1 is SGHAT and CDR2 is FQNNGV. The CDR3, as DNA: TGTGCCAGCAGCTTAGATCGGGGGGGACGCTCCTACAATGAGCAGTTCTTC. Translating it yields CASSLDRGGRSYNEQFF.

This chain connects TRBV20-1 to TRBJ2-3, with TRBD2 matching 7 bases. The CDR3 sequence is 11 residues long. Germline V gene sequence: CDR1 DFQATT, CDR2 SNEGSKA (reference sequence). CDR3 bases: TGCAGCGGGGGGTCCACAGATACGCAGTATTTT. This sequence encodes CSGGSTDTQYF.

V usage is TRBV2 and J usage is TRBJ1-2; D is perhaps TRBD1 (6 bases). Germline CDR1 and CDR2: SNHLY and FYNNEI. V gave up 4 bases and J gave up 6 bases, with 21 bases separating them. The CDR3 totals 16 residues. DNA for the CDR3: TGTGCCAGCAGTGGACAATCCCTCAGGGGATCAAATGGCTACACCTTC. Translating it yields CASSGQSLRGSNGYTF.

CDR3 DNA: TGTGCCAGCAGTTACTCGAAGGGAGGGAGTGAAAAACTGTTTTTT. As protein: CASSYSKGGSEKLFF. The J gene is TRBJ1-4, the V gene TRBV6-7, with D uncertain. TRBV6-7 has ORF status, its function being uncertain. V gave up 0 bases and J gave up 7 bases, with 12 bases separating them. The CDR3 runs 15 residues.

This clone was recorded once. The chain recombines TRBV5-4 with TRBJ1-1; D unclear. Trimming removed 1 base at V and 7 bases at J, with 5 bases between. Germline V CDR1 and CDR2: SGHNT, YYREEE (reference sequence). This CDR3 spans 11 amino acids. The DNA of the CDR3 is TGTGCCAGCAGCTTGTTCAGTGAAGCTTTCTTT. It translates to CASSLFSEAFF.

This chain links TRBV5-1 with TRBJ2-1, with 8 bases aligning to TRBD1. Germline values: CDR1 SGHRS, CDR2 YFSETQ. Trimming cost V 3 bases and J 9 bases; bases outside gene matches: 8. The CDR3 is 14 amino acids. CDR3 sequence: CASSSDRVGAEQFF. The CDR3 DNA reads TGCGCCAGCAGCTCGGACAGGGTGGGGGCTGAGCAGTTCTTC.

The V call is TRBV30, the J call TRBJ2-7, with D perhaps matching TRBD2 (5 bases). The CDR3 totals 14 residues. Germline V gene lookup returns CDR1 GTSNPN and CDR2 SVGIG (reference sequence). V lost 0 bases to trimming and J lost 1 base, with 10 bases between them. The CDR3 loop reads CAWSVTSGSYEQYF. CDR3 bases: TGTGCCTGGAGTGTAACGAGCGGTTCCTACGAGCAGTACTTC.

This clone has just one count. The junction does not match germline at one end; this may be a read error. The chain is built from TRBV30 and TRBJ1-6; no firm D call. This CDR3 comprises 15 residues. Germline CDR1 is GTSNPN and CDR2 is SVGIG (reference sequence). Here the CDR3 DNA reads TGTGCCTGGAGTGCCCCGGGTTCCTATAATTCGCCCCTCCACTTT. This encodes CAWSAPGSYNSPLHF.

J is TRBJ2-1 and V is TRBV9; 12 nucleotides match TRBD2. This CDR3 contains 17 residues. Germline V gene sequence: CDR1 SGDLS, CDR2 YYNGEE. V shed 3 bases and J 0 bases; nucleotides not matched to a gene: 4. The CDR3 region has the DNA TGTGCCAGCAGCGGTCGACTAGCGGGGGCCTCCTACAATGAGCAGTTCTTC. This translates into CASSGRLAGASYNEQFF. The full variable domain, rest sourced from reference TRBV9 and TRBJ2-1, is DSGVTQTPKHLITATGQRVTLRCSPRSGDLSVYWYQQSLDQGLQFLIQYYNGEERAKGNILERFSAQQFPDLHSELNLSSLELGDSALYFCASSGRLAGASYNEQFFGPGTRLTVL.

V gene TRBV11-2 combines with J gene TRBJ2-7; possibly TRBD1 for D (6 bases). Germline CDR1 and CDR2: SGHAT and FQNNGV. V was pared by 5 bases and J by 6 bases, with 14 bases between. This CDR3 region has 13 residues. The CDR3 here is CASSQTRGREQYF. The DNA of the CDR3 is TGTGCCAGCAGCCAAACCAGGGGACGCGAGCAGTACTTC.

Worth noting for this clone: This specimen includes other DNA sequences encoding the same CDR3. This chain joins TRBV14 and TRBJ1-6; D uncertain. Trimming pared 1 base from V and 0 bases from J, leaving 10 bases between. The CDR3 sequence is 17 residues long. Germline V lookup: CDR1 SGHDN, CDR2 FVKESK. This CDR3 is CASSQGHPASYNSPLHF. For the CDR3, the DNA is TGTGCCAGCAGCCAAGGACATCCCGCCTCCTATAATTCACCCCTCCACTTT.